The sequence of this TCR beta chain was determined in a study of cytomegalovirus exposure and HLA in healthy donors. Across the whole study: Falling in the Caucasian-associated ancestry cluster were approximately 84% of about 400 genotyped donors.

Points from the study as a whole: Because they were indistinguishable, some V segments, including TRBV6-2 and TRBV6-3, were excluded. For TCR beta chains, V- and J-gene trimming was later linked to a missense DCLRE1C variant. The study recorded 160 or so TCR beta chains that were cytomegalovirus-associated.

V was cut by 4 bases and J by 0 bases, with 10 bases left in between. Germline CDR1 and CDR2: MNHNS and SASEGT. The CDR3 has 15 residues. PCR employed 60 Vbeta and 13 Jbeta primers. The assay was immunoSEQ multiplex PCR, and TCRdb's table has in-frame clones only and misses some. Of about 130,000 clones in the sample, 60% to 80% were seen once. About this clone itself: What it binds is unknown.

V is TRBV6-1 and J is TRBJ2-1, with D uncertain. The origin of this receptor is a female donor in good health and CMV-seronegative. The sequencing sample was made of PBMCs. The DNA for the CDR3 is TGTGCCAGCAGTGTTGCAGGTTACTCCTACAATGAGCAGTTCTTC. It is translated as CASSVAGYSYNEQFF.